The 32 T cell receptor beta chains below all came from one sample that was sequenced in a study of cytomegalovirus exposure and HLA in healthy donors. PCR amplification relied on 60 Vbeta primers (plus 13 Jbeta primers). Only in-frame clones appear in the TCRdb table, and some are missing; sequencing was by immunoSEQ multiplex PCR. Altogether under 150,000 clones are present, 79% being singletons, with the ten largest covering 6.5% to 8%. Sample: PBMCs. The origin of the receptors is a woman aged 40 to 50 in good health and CMV-seropositive.

This clone was detected once. The rearrangement uses TRBV6-4 and TRBJ1-2, with 7 bases fitting TRBD1. Germline V gene sequence: CDR1 MRHNA, CDR2 SNTAGT. The CDR3 is 14 residues long. V shed 5 bases, J shed 6 bases, and the junction held 9 bases outside the gene matches. The CDR3: CASSPEQGYHGYTF. The CDR3 coding sequence is TGTGCCAGCAGTCCAGAACAGGGGTACCATGGCTACACCTTC.

The CDR3 loop is CASSSEAGLKNTGELFF. CDR3 DNA sequence: TGCGCCAGCAGCTCCGAAGCAGGGTTGAAGAACACCGGGGAGCTGTTTTTT. V is TRBV4-1 and J is TRBJ2-2, with D perhaps matching TRBD1 (5 bases). This CDR3 contains 17 residues. The V end lost 5 bases, the J end lost 1 base, and 17 bases lay between the germline ends. Germline CDR1 MGHRA, CDR2 YSYEKL.

This clone was found a few times. This chain uses TRBV5-1 with TRBJ2-2; tentative D call: TRBD1 (6 bases). This CDR3 has 14 amino acids. Germline CDR1 reads SGHRS; CDR2 reads YFSETQ. V lost 4 bases, J lost 0 bases, and 7 bases lay in between. CDR3 loop: CASSRDTNTGELFF. In nucleotides, the CDR3 is TGCGCCAGCAGCCGGGACACGAACACCGGGGAGCTGTTTTTT. The full variable domain, its missing parts supplied by reference TRBV5-1 and TRBJ2-2, is KAGVTQTPRYLIKTRGQQVTLSCSPISGHRSVSWYQQTPGQGLQFLFEYFSETQRNKGNFPGRFSGRQFSNSRSEMNVSTLELGDSALYLCASSRDTNTGELFFGEGSRLTVL.

V is TRBV5-6 and J is TRBJ1-1, with 7 positions matching TRBD1. Germline trimming cut 2 bases from V and 5 bases from J; bases unmatched to any gene: 6. The CDR3 totals 14 residues. CDR1 is SGHDT, CDR2 YYEEEE, per germline. This CDR3 reads CASSLQGSGTEAFF. CDR3 nucleotide sequence: TGTGCCAGCAGCTTACAGGGGTCGGGGACTGAAGCTTTCTTT. Together with reference TRBV5-6 and TRBJ1-1, the CDR3 gives the full variable domain: DAGVTQSPTHLIKTRGQQVTLRCSPKSGHDTVSWYQQALGQGPQFIFQYYEEEERQRGNFPDRFSGHQFPNYSSELNVNALLLGDSALYLCASSLQGSGTEAFFGQGTRLTVV.

The chain employs TRBV6-5 and TRBJ1-6, with unresolved D. The CDR3 sequence is 15 residues long. V dropped 7 bases and J dropped 10 bases, with 20 bases sitting between them. Germline assignment: CDR1 MNHEY and CDR2 SVGAGI. CDR3 DNA sequence: TGTGCCAGCACCCCTTTTACAAACATACGATCACCCCTCCACTTT. This translates into CASTPFTNIRSPLHF.

The sample holds one count of this clone. The V and J genes are TRBV30 and TRBJ1-3; no definite D call. Germline assignment: CDR1 GTSNPN and CDR2 SVGIG (reference sequence). The CDR3 runs to 14 residues. Trimming took off 4 bases at V and 3 bases at J, with 13 bases between the two ends. The CDR3 bases are TGTGCCTGGAAAACCGCGGGAAGTGGAAACACCATATATTTT. This translates into CAWKTAGSGNTIYF.

The chain joins TRBV13 to TRBJ2-2, with TRBD2 identical over 9 bases. Germline V gene lookup returns CDR1 PRHDT and CDR2 FYEKMQ (reference sequence). CDR3 length equals 16 residues. Trimming cost V 0 bases and J 4 bases; bases outside gene matches: 3. In nucleotides, the CDR3 is TGTGCCAGCAGCTTAGGACTAGCGGGCCTCACCGGGGAGCTGTTTTTT. It encodes CASSLGLAGLTGELFF. Full variable domain (rest looked up from reference TRBV13 and TRBJ2-2): AAGVIQSPRHLIKEKRETATLKCYPIPRHDTVYWYQQGPGQDPQFLISFYEKMQSDKGSIPDRFSAQQFSDYHSELNMSSLELGDSALYFCASSLGLAGLTGELFFGEGSRLTVL.

The chain has TRBV11-2 and TRBJ2-1; D may be TRBD2 (6 bases). Germline CDR1 reads SGHAT; CDR2 reads FQNNGV. The CDR3 sequence is 13 residues long. Trimming shortened V by 4 bases and J by 9 bases, and 13 bases separated the two germline ends. The chain's CDR3 is CASSSWTNREQFF. The CDR3, as DNA: TGTGCCAGCAGCTCTTGGACTAATCGTGAGCAGTTCTTC.

The chain links TRBV10-3 to TRBJ2-2; 9 bases fit TRBD1. The V gene's germline CDR1 is ENHRY and CDR2 SYGVKD. V gave up 8 bases and J gave up 0 bases; unmatched junction bases: 4. The CDR3 loop spans 15 amino acids. The CDR3 spells CAIEGQGANTGELFF. The CDR3 region has the DNA TGTGCCATCGAGGGACAGGGCGCGAACACCGGGGAGCTGTTTTTT.

V and J are TRBV12-5 and TRBJ2-1; TRBD2 aligns across 14 bases. Germline V lookup: CDR1 LGHNT, CDR2 FRNRAP. The CDR3 consists of 15 residues. The trim removed 5 bases at V and 9 bases at J, leaving 6 bases unmatched. CDR3 amino acids: CASGRLAGGRPEQFF. CDR3 nucleotide sequence: TGTGCTAGTGGTCGACTAGCGGGGGGGCGCCCTGAGCAGTTCTTC.

Comment on this clone: Mismatch with germline at one junction end may stem from a read error. The V call is TRBV5-1, the J call TRBJ2-5; D is uncertain. Per germline, CDR1 SGHRS and CDR2 YFSETQ. This CDR3 has 11 amino acids. Here the CDR3 DNA reads TGCGCCAGCAGCTTAATCCAGCGCCTAAACTTC. Its translation: CASSLIQRLNF.

The J gene is TRBJ2-5, the V gene TRBV5-1; a weak D match, TRBD2 (6 bases). V was shortened by 4 bases and J by 7 bases, with 17 bases between the two germline ends. Germline V lookup: CDR1 SGHRS, CDR2 YFSETQ. This CDR3 comprises 14 residues. CDR3 nucleotide sequence: TGCGCCAGCAGCCCGCGGGGCACCGCTGGGACCCAGTACTTC. Translating gives CASSPRGTAGTQYF.

The V and J genes are TRBV11-2 and TRBJ2-3; D remains unclear. The germline V gene has CDR1 SGHAT and CDR2 FQNNGV. The CDR3 spans 16 residues. Trimming left V 1 base short and J 2 bases short, with 13 bases between. CDR3: CASSLVALVYTDTQYF. The CDR3, as DNA: TGTGCCAGCAGCTTAGTAGCCCTCGTATACACAGATACGCAGTATTTT.

The genes are TRBV5-4 and TRBJ2-5; 12 nucleotides agree with TRBD2. CDR1 and CDR2 from the germline V gene are SGHNT and YYREEE (reference sequence). Trimming removed 4 bases from V and 4 bases from J; junction bases left unmatched: 11. The CDR3 runs 17 residues. CDR3 in amino acids: CASSDRRLAGAVETQYF. In nucleotides, the CDR3 is TGTGCCAGCAGCGACCGCAGACTAGCGGGGGCGGTAGAGACCCAGTACTTC.

Concerning this clone: One end of the junction varies from germline; a read error may be responsible. Other DNA sequences in this specimen translate into the identical CDR3. The chain uses TRBV5-4 and TRBJ1-1; D unresolved. Germline CDR1 SGHNT, CDR2 YYREEE (reference sequence). This CDR3 has 15 residues. Written as DNA, the CDR3 is TGTGCCGGCAGCCTTGACGGGAATCAAGACACTGAAGCTTTCTTT. Translating it yields CAGSLDGNQDTEAFF.

The chain joins TRBV28 to TRBJ1-6; 7 bases are shared with TRBD1. Germline V gene data show CDR1 as MDHEN and CDR2 as SYDVKM. Trimming at V came to 3 bases and at J to 9 bases, leaving 8 bases not matched to a gene. CDR3 length: 15 amino acids. The CDR3 region has the DNA TGTGCCAGCAGTTTTTCTAGACAGGGTGGTTCACCCCTCCACTTT. This gives the protein CASSFSRQGGSPLHF.

Only a few counts were recorded for this clone. This chain connects TRBV28 to TRBJ1-6; unclear D gene. The CDR3 contains 17 residues. CDR1 MDHEN and CDR2 SYDVKM come from the germline V gene. The ends were cut back, 7 bases at V and 0 bases at J, with 16 bases in the middle. The CDR3 spells CASTPPTGSSYNSPLHF. Here the CDR3 DNA reads TGTGCCAGCACCCCCCCCACCGGGAGCTCCTATAATTCACCCCTCCACTTT.

The rearrangement links TRBV2 to TRBJ2-1; 9 bases are shared with TRBD1. With V trimmed by 7 bases and J by 2 bases, 9 bases remained unmatched. The CDR3 is made up of 16 amino acids. From germline, CDR1 is SNHLY and CDR2 FYNNEI. CDR3 DNA sequence: TGTGCCAGCAACGACCCCGGGACAGGGACCTACAATGAGCAGTTCTTC. It is translated as CASNDPGTGTYNEQFF.

V gene TRBV7-9 combines with J gene TRBJ1-1; TRBD1 matches at 7 bases. With 7 bases clipped from V and 1 base from J, the junction kept 6 bases outside the gene matches. CDR1 is SEHNR, CDR2 FQNEAQ, per germline (reference sequence). CDR3 length equals 14 residues. Written as DNA, the CDR3 is TGTGCCAGCAAGGACAGGCTTGGGAACACTGAAGCTTTCTTT. This translates into CASKDRLGNTEAFF.

The chain joins TRBV5-1 to TRBJ2-7; 11 bases map to TRBD1. This CDR3 has 14 amino acids. CDR1 and CDR2 from the germline V gene are SGHRS and YFSETQ. Trimming removed 4 bases from V and 4 bases from J; junction bases left unmatched: 4. The CDR3 region has the DNA TGCGCCAGCAGCCCGGGACAGGGGGTTTACGAGCAGTACTTC. As protein: CASSPGQGVYEQYF.

This chain joins TRBV5-5 and TRBJ1-1; TRBD1 agrees at 9 bases. V lost 1 base and J lost 5; bases outside the gene matches: 3. This CDR3 is built from 14 residues. The germline gives CDR1 SGHKS, CDR2 YYEKEE (reference sequence). CDR3 amino acids: CASSLTGGATEAFF. CDR3 in DNA: TGTGCCAGCAGCTTGACAGGGGGCGCGACTGAAGCTTTCTTT.

The chain is built from TRBV19 and TRBJ2-7, with TRBD1 matching over 7 bases. Germline CDR1 reads LNHDA; CDR2 reads SQIVND (reference sequence). There are 13 residues in the CDR3. V was pared by 5 bases and J by 3 bases, with 4 bases of the junction left unmatched. The CDR3 nucleotides read TGTGCCAGTAGTTTGGGACAGAGCTACGAGCAGTACTTC. Translating it yields CASSLGQSYEQYF.

This clone was counted a few times. V is TRBV19 and J is TRBJ1-5; a possible D gene is TRBD1 (6 bases). Trimming took 4 bases from V and 3 from J, leaving 13 bases between them. Germline V lookup: CDR1 LNHDA, CDR2 SQIVND (reference sequence). This CDR3 has 15 residues. CDR3 protein: CASSTGGGVNQPQHF. The CDR3 bases are TGTGCCAGTAGTACTGGAGGGGGGGTCAATCAGCCCCAGCATTTT.

The V gene is TRBV2, the J gene TRBJ2-7, with D perhaps TRBD1 (6 bases). This CDR3 is 15 amino acids long. V lost 6 bases and J lost 5, with 20 bases in between. Germline V lookup: CDR1 SNHLY, CDR2 FYNNEI. The CDR3 protein is CASRAGTTLNHEQYF. The CDR3, as DNA: TGTGCCAGCAGAGCCGGGACAACCTTAAACCACGAGCAGTACTTC.

The chain recombines TRBV19 with TRBJ2-2; perhaps TRBD2 as D (6 bases). With 7 bases removed from V and 7 bases from J, the gap between germline ends came to 19 bases. Germline lookup yields CDR1 LNHDA and CDR2 SQIVND (reference sequence). This CDR3 region has 15 residues. In nucleotides, the CDR3 is TGTGCCAGTATCCTAAGCCCGGGGGTTGGCGGGGAGCTGTTTTTT. Encoded protein: CASILSPGVGGELFF.

The V and J genes are TRBV9 and TRBJ2-1; possible D gene TRBD2, 5 bases. There are 14 residues in the CDR3. Between the trimmed V and J ends, which lost 0 bases and 2 bases, there was a span of 6 bases. The germline CDR1 and CDR2 sequences are SGDLS and YYNGEE. The CDR3 DNA sequence: TGTGCCAGCAGCGTAGAACTAGCCTACAATGAGCAGTTCTTC. Its translation is CASSVELAYNEQFF.

This clone was seen once. The V call is TRBV19, the J call TRBJ2-2, with 7 bases matching TRBD2. V was clipped by 3 bases and J by 7 bases; unmatched bases: 5. CDR3 size: 14 residues. Germline CDR1 is LNHDA and CDR2 is SQIVND (reference sequence). CDR3 residues: CASSIKGGVGELFF. In DNA form, the CDR3 reads TGTGCCAGTAGTATCAAGGGAGGGGTCGGGGAGCTGTTTTTT.

This rearrangement joins TRBV9 to TRBJ1-3; a weak D match, TRBD1 (6 bases). Germline V gene sequence: CDR1 SGDLS, CDR2 YYNGEE. The V gene lost 4 bases and the J gene lost 2 bases, with 13 bases spanning the gap. This CDR3 is built from 15 residues. CDR3 DNA: TGTGCCAGCAGCCCAAGGGGGTTGACTGGAAACACCATATATTTT. Translation gives CASSPRGLTGNTIYF.

Only one count was recorded for this clone. This chain joins TRBV2 and TRBJ2-3, with a tentative D call TRBD2 (5 bases). V lost 2 bases and J lost 2, with 11 bases in between. Germline CDR1 and CDR2: SNHLY and FYNNEI. The CDR3 totals 15 residues. The CDR3 bases are TGTGCCAGCAGTGAACGGGCGGGCTTCACAGATACGCAGTATTTT. Protein sequence: CASSERAGFTDTQYF.

The V and J genes are TRBV21-1 and TRBJ2-1; TRBD2, the D gene given by the table, was not confirmed from the DNA. TRBV21-1 is a recognized pseudogene. There are 16 residues in the CDR3. The CDR3 nucleotides are TGTGCCAGCAGCAAAGGAGGGACTAGCGGAGCTAATGAGCAGTTCTTC. Protein: CASSKGGTSGANEQFF.

CDR3 nucleotides: TGCAGCGTTGCCGGGGACACCGGGGAGCTGTTTTTT. This translates into CSVAGDTGELFF. The chain joins TRBV29-1 to TRBJ2-2; TRBD2 is a possible D gene (5 bases). This CDR3 is 12 amino acids long. The germline V gene has CDR1 SQVTM and CDR2 ANQGSEA. Trimming took off 4 bases at V and 3 bases at J, with 6 bases between the two ends.

This rearrangement joins TRBV5-1 to TRBJ2-3; possibly TRBD2 for D (6 bases). CDR3 length: 15 residues. V shed 2 bases and J shed 2 bases, with 12 bases lying between them. The germline CDR1 and CDR2 sequences are SGHRS and YFSETQ. This CDR3 reads CASSFSTGLTDTQYF. The CDR3 DNA reads TGCGCCAGCAGCTTCTCAACGGGACTCACAGATACGCAGTATTTT. The full variable domain, its missing parts supplied by reference TRBV5-1 and TRBJ2-3, is KAGVTQTPRYLIKTRGQQVTLSCSPISGHRSVSWYQQTPGQGLQFLFEYFSETQRNKGNFPGRFSGRQFSNSRSEMNVSTLELGDSALYLCASSFSTGLTDTQYFGPGTRLTVL.